Presented here are 29 T cell receptor beta chains from one specimen sequenced in a study of blood T cell repertoires in COVID-19. Assay: immunoSEQ multiplex PCR; the TCRdb copy retains only in-frame clones and omits some. The data contain 86,000 or so clones, over 90% of them singletons. Sequenced: peripheral blood. The source is a human donor with active COVID-19. The donor label of this sample is uncertain.

This clone was detected once. This sequence joins TRBV24-1 and TRBJ2-1, with 9 bases fitting TRBD2. Trimming removed 5 bases from V and 8 bases from J; junction bases left unmatched: 15. Germline CDR1 reads KGHDR; CDR2 reads SFDVKD. The CDR3 consists of 17 residues. The CDR3 nucleotides read TGTGCCACCAGTGCCGCTGGCGGGGGGGGTAGTCAGTATGAGCAGTTCTTC. Protein product: CATSAAGGGGSQYEQFF.

The chain is built from TRBV6-2 or TRBV6-3 and TRBJ2-5; 7 positions agree with TRBD1. V dropped 5 bases and J dropped 4; count of bases not matched to a gene: 13. The CDR3 spans 16 residues. Germline values: CDR1 MNHEY, CDR2 SVGEGT. In DNA, the CDR3 is TGTGCCAGCAGTGACCCGGCCCGGGACAGTTCAGAGACCCAGTACTTC. It specifies CASSDPARDSSETQYF.

The V gene is TRBV7-6, the J gene TRBJ2-3, with a possible D match to TRBD2 (6 bases). CDR3 length: 16 amino acids. Germline V gene data show CDR1 as SGHVS and CDR2 as FNYEAQ. With 4 bases removed from V and 4 bases from J, the gap between germline ends came to 18 bases. The CDR3 protein is CASSSSGALAADTQYF. In DNA, the CDR3 is TGTGCCAGCAGCTCTTCGGGAGCCCTTGCGGCAGATACGCAGTATTTT. The whole variable domain, filled in from reference TRBV7-6 and TRBJ2-3, reads GAGVSQSPRYKVTKRGQDVALRCDPISGHVSLYWYRQALGQGPEFLTYFNYEAQQDKSGLPNDRFSAERPEGSISTLTIQRTEQRDSAMYRCASSSSGALAADTQYFGPGTRLTVL.

The gene calls are TRBV9 and TRBJ2-5; 7 bases match TRBD2. CDR3 length: 15 residues. The V and J ends lost 3 bases and 2 bases, in that order; junction bases with no gene match: 7. CDR1 SGDLS and CDR2 YYNGEE come from the germline V gene. The CDR3 protein is CASSDGAGPQETQYF. The CDR3 region has the DNA TGTGCCAGCAGCGATGGAGCGGGACCGCAAGAGACCCAGTACTTC.

As DNA, the CDR3 is TGCGCCAGCAGCCATGGAGGACAGGTCACCGGGGAGCTGTTTTTT. Protein: CASSHGGQVTGELFF. The chain carries TRBV5-1 and TRBJ2-2, with TRBD1 matching over 7 bases. In germline, CDR1 is SGHRS, CDR2 YFSETQ. V lost 4 bases to trimming and J lost 4 bases; unmatched junction nucleotides: 7. This CDR3 region has 15 residues.

Here the CDR3 DNA reads TGTGCCAGCAGCGCCGGACAGGGGGTAGGTAATTCACCCCTCCACTTT. Encoded protein: CASSAGQGVGNSPLHF. The rearrangement links TRBV9 to TRBJ1-6; TRBD1 matches 10 bases. V dropped 3 bases and J dropped 6; count of bases not matched to a gene: 6. The germline gives CDR1 SGDLS, CDR2 YYNGEE. The length of the CDR3 is 16 residues.

The V gene is TRBV29-1, the J gene TRBJ2-5; D is ambiguous. There are 12 residues in the CDR3. CDR1 SQVTM and CDR2 ANQGSEA come from the germline V gene. V lost 8 bases and J lost 0, with 10 bases in between. The CDR3 loop is CSSVLYQETQYF. CDR3 sequence (DNA): TGCAGCTCCGTCCTCTACCAAGAGACCCAGTACTTC.

The chain carries TRBV27 and TRBJ1-4; D is possibly TRBD1 (5 bases). V was cut by 3 bases and J by 7 bases, with 12 bases left in between. This CDR3 spans 14 amino acids. CDR1 is MNHEY, CDR2 SMNVEV, per germline (reference sequence). The CDR3 here is CASSFEGRGEKLFF. The CDR3 DNA reads TGTGCCAGCAGTTTTGAGGGGAGGGGTGAAAAACTGTTTTTT.

This clone has a single count. This rearrangement joins TRBV28 to TRBJ2-2; D is ambiguous. Germline V lookup: CDR1 MDHEN, CDR2 SYDVKM. With 8 bases removed from V and 6 bases from J, the gap between germline ends came to 10 bases. The CDR3 loop spans 12 amino acids. CDR3 sequence reads: CASASHAGELFF. DNA for the CDR3: TGTGCCAGCGCGTCCCACGCCGGGGAGCTGTTTTTT. Complete variable domain (other parts from reference TRBV28 and TRBJ2-2): DVKVTQSSRYLVKRTGEKVFLECVQDMDHENMFWYRQDPGLGLRLIYFSYDVKMKEKGDIPEGYSVSREKKERFSLILESASTNQTSMYLCASASHAGELFFGEGSRLTVL.

The chain links TRBV29-1 to TRBJ1-1; D is possibly TRBD1 (5 bases). The germline V gene has CDR1 SQVTM and CDR2 ANQGSEA. The V gene lost 5 bases and the J gene lost 6 bases, with 13 bases spanning the gap. CDR3 size: 12 residues. The chain's CDR3 is CSVIDGGAEAFF. The CDR3 coding sequence is TGCAGCGTTATCGATGGGGGGGCTGAAGCTTTCTTT.

This chain links TRBV7-9 with TRBJ2-1; D is uncertain. V was clipped by 2 bases and J by 4 bases, with 18 bases between them. CDR3 size: 17 residues. The V gene's germline CDR1 is SEHNR and CDR2 FQNEAQ (reference sequence). CDR3 residues: CASSLSASREKYNEQFF. The CDR3, as DNA: TGTGCCAGCAGCTTATCCGCCTCTCGCGAGAAATACAATGAGCAGTTCTTC.

The chain links TRBV5-1 to TRBJ2-1; 14 bases are a match to TRBD2. V dropped 3 bases and J dropped 1; count of bases not matched to a gene: 9. The CDR3 extends over 19 amino acids. Germline lookup yields CDR1 SGHRS and CDR2 YFSETQ. CDR3 sequence: CASSSGLAGDFFSYNEQFF. The CDR3, as DNA: TGCGCCAGCAGCTCGGGACTAGCGGGAGATTTTTTTTCCTACAATGAGCAGTTCTTC.

The chain recombines TRBV3-1 (or the pseudogene TRBV3-2) with TRBJ2-3, with 8 bases matching TRBD2. The germline V gene has CDR1 LGHDT and CDR2 YNNKEL (reference sequence). The CDR3 is 16 residues long. V was clipped by 1 base and J by 0 bases; unmatched bases: 3. CDR3 amino acids: CASSQGAGGSTDTQYF. The DNA of the CDR3 is TGTGCCAGCAGCCAAGGGGCGGGGGGCAGCACAGATACGCAGTATTTT.

The CDR3 region has the DNA TGTGCCAGCAGTTACTCGTGGACAGGGTGGAACGAGCAGTACTTC. Protein product: CASSYSWTGWNEQYF. V and J are TRBV6-2 or TRBV6-3 and TRBJ2-7, with 8 positions matching TRBD1. CDR1 is MNHEY, CDR2 SVGEGT, per germline. J was trimmed by 5 bases and V by 0 bases; bases with no gene match: 6. CDR3 length: 15 residues.

V is TRBV7-2 and J is TRBJ1-1; no reliable D call. The CDR3 consists of 12 residues. V was cut by 5 bases and J by 10 bases, with 14 bases left in between. Germline V CDR1 and CDR2: SGHTA, FQGNSA. CDR3 DNA sequence: TGTGCCAGCAGCCCCGGGGTCATGGCAGCTTTCTTT. Protein sequence: CASSPGVMAAFF.

This sequence joins TRBV19 and TRBJ2-3, with 8 bases aligning to TRBD1. Looked up from germline, CDR1 is LNHDA and CDR2 is SQIVND (reference sequence). The CDR3 extends over 14 amino acids. J lost 4 bases, V lost 2 bases, and 2 bases had no gene match. The CDR3 region has the DNA TGTGCCAGTAGTATACGGACAGGGTCAGATACGCAGTATTTT. It yields the protein CASSIRTGSDTQYF. Full variable domain (missing parts from reference TRBV19 and TRBJ2-3): DGGITQSPKYLFRKEGQNVTLSCEQNLNHDAMYWYRQDPGQGLRLIYYSQIVNDFQKGDIAEGYSVSREKKESFPLTVTSAQKNPTAFYLCASSIRTGSDTQYFGPGTRLTVL.

This clone has just one count. The J gene is TRBJ2-6, the V gene TRBV27, with D possibly matching TRBD1 (5 bases). The CDR3 totals 15 residues. The germline gives CDR1 MNHEY, CDR2 SMNVEV (reference sequence). V was cut by 6 bases and J by 0 bases, with 9 bases left in between. As DNA, the CDR3 is TGTGCCAGCAGAGACAGTGTCTCTGGGGCCAACGTCCTGACTTTC. It encodes CASRDSVSGANVLTF.

The genes are TRBV27 and TRBJ1-4; 7 positions match TRBD1. This CDR3 has 21 residues. Germline values: CDR1 MNHEY, CDR2 SMNVEV (reference sequence). V shed 0 bases, J shed 0 bases, and the junction held 16 bases outside the gene matches. The CDR3 spells CASSLSPPRGGGDSTNEKLFF. The CDR3 nucleotides read TGTGCCAGCAGTTTATCCCCCCCACGAGGGGGCGGGGATTCAACTAATGAAAAACTGTTTTTT.

This clone was seen just once. The chain has TRBV5-6 and TRBJ2-5, with 8 bases aligning to TRBD2. CDR1 is SGHDT, CDR2 YYEEEE, per germline. The CDR3 extends over 18 amino acids. Trimming at V came to 4 bases and at J to 4 bases, leaving 18 bases not matched to a gene. The CDR3 here is CASSTRQEPAGVGETQYF. For the CDR3, the DNA is TGTGCCAGCAGCACACGACAAGAACCAGCGGGAGTGGGAGAGACCCAGTACTTC.

The chain has TRBV6-5 and TRBJ1-5, with 7 bases aligning to TRBD1. V lost 6 bases, J lost 3 bases, and 8 bases stayed unmatched. Germline CDR1 MNHEY, CDR2 SVGAGI. The CDR3 loop spans 15 amino acids. The CDR3 sequence: CASRDREGANQPQHF. The CDR3 DNA sequence: TGTGCCAGCAGAGACAGGGAAGGAGCCAATCAGCCCCAGCATTTT.

This clone was detected a few times. The rearrangement joins TRBV6-4 to TRBJ2-3; the D gene is possibly TRBD2 (5 bases). The CDR3 has 15 amino acids. Trimming cost V 2 bases and J 6 bases, with 15 bases left between them. Germline V CDR1 and CDR2: MRHNA, SNTAGT. The CDR3 DNA sequence: TGTGCCAGCAGTGACCCACTGGGAGCGGAGGATACGCAGTATTTT. Translation: CASSDPLGAEDTQYF.

The chain combines TRBV11-2 with TRBJ2-3; D possibly corresponds to TRBD1 (5 bases). Trimming removed 1 base from V and 0 bases from J, with 11 bases in between. The CDR3 length is 16 residues. CDR1 is SGHAT, CDR2 FQNNGV, per germline. In DNA, the CDR3 is TGTGCCAGCAGCTTAGGAAGGGGCGCCAGCACAGATACGCAGTATTTT. Protein: CASSLGRGASTDTQYF.

This chain uses TRBV28 with TRBJ2-3, with 12 bases matching TRBD2. CDR3 length: 17 amino acids. CDR1 is MDHEN and CDR2 is SYDVKM in the germline V gene. V was clipped by 4 bases and J by 4 bases; unmatched bases: 9. The CDR3 region has the DNA TGTGCCAGCAGTTCGACTCGGACTAGCGGGATCGCAGATACGCAGTATTTT. Its translation is CASSSTRTSGIADTQYF.

In the case of this clone: The junction departs from germline at one end; a sequencing error may be responsible. The chain links TRBV7-7 to TRBJ2-2; the match to TRBD2 covers 10 bases. CDR3 length: 17 amino acids. From germline, CDR1 is SSHAT and CDR2 FNYEAQ (reference sequence). The CDR3 nucleotides are TGTGCTAGCAGCTCCACCGGGGCTAGCGGGAGTGCCGGGGAGCTGTTTTTT. Residues: CASSSTGASGSAGELFF. Full variable domain (rest looked up from reference TRBV7-7 and TRBJ2-2): GAGVSQSPRYKVTKRGQDVTLRCDPISSHATLYWYQQALGQGPEFLTYFNYEAQPDKSGLPSDRFSAERPEGSISTLTIQRTEQRDSAMYRCASSSTGASGSAGELFFGEGSRLTVL.

This clone was seen once. The chain links TRBV3-1 (or the pseudogene TRBV3-2) to TRBJ2-3; 11 bases line up with TRBD2. This CDR3 region has 16 residues. The V segment lost 1 base and the J segment 6 bases; nucleotides outside the gene matches: 6. Germline lookup yields CDR1 LGHDT and CDR2 YNNKEL (reference sequence). The CDR3 loop reads CASSQVLAGEGDTQYF. The CDR3 DNA follows: TGTGCCAGCAGCCAAGTACTAGCGGGAGAGGGGGATACGCAGTATTTT.

The CDR3: CASIDVDRGGYGYTF. The CDR3 region has the DNA TGTGCCAGCATCGACGTCGACAGGGGGGGGTATGGCTACACCTTC. The V call is TRBV6-5, the J call TRBJ1-2, with 9 bases that match TRBD1. This CDR3 is built from 15 residues. V lost 7 bases to trimming and J lost 5 bases; unmatched junction nucleotides: 11. Germline CDR1 MNHEY, CDR2 SVGAGI.

The rearrangement uses TRBV5-5 and TRBJ1-6; TRBD1 matches at 8 bases. This CDR3 comprises 16 residues. Germline CDR1 reads SGHKS; CDR2 reads YYEKEE (reference sequence). J was trimmed by 10 bases and V by 2 bases; bases with no gene match: 11. The CDR3 loop reads CASSLNAGQGGSPLHF. As DNA, the CDR3 is TGTGCCAGCAGCTTAAATGCAGGACAGGGTGGGTCACCCCTCCACTTT.

In its sample, this clone was seen once. The chain is built from TRBV12-3 or TRBV12-4 and TRBJ1-5; unclear D gene. The CDR3 is 13 amino acids. The V gene lost 6 bases and the J gene lost 3 bases, with 9 bases spanning the gap. CDR3 coding DNA: TGTGCCAGCAGCATCGCGCCCAATCAGCCCCAGCATTTT. This translates into CASSIAPNQPQHF.

The chain employs TRBV19 and TRBJ1-2, with 8 positions matching TRBD1. This CDR3 spans 15 amino acids. Germline assignment: CDR1 LNHDA and CDR2 SQIVND (reference sequence). V lost 4 bases to trimming and J lost 2 bases; unmatched junction nucleotides: 6. As DNA, the CDR3 is TGTGCCAGTAGTAGCCTGGCAGGGGGCAACTATGGCTACACCTTC. This sequence encodes CASSSLAGGNYGYTF.